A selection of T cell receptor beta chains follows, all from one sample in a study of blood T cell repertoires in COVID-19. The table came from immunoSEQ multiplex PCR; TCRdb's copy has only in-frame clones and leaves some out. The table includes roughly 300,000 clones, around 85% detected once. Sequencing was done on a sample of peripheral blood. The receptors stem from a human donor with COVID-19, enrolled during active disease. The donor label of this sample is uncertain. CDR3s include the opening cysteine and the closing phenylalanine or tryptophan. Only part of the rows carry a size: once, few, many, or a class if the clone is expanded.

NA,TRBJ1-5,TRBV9,CASSVGTGSQPQHF
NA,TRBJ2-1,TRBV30,CAWSEQALTPPNEQFF
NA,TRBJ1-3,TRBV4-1,CASSQRYGIRQGSGNTIYF
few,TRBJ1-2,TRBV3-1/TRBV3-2,CASSQHRQNGYTF
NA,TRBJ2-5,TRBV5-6,CASSFLGDSEETQYF
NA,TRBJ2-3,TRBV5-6,CASSYTTSGRYPDTQYF
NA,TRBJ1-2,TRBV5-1,CASSLEGQGYGYTF
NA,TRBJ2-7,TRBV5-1,CASSYDRDSPYEQYF
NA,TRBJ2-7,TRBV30,CAWSPTSYEQYF
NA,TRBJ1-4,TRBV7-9,CASSSGQTNEKLFF
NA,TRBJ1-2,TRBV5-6,CASSLVGRDQGGYTF
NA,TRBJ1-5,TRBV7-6,CASSLATGEGSQPQHF
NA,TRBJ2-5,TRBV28,CASSLLGGARETQYF
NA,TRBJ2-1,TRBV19,CASSTRQLRGFYNEQFF
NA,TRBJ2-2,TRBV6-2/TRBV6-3,CASSPDSPAGELFF
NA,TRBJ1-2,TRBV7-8,CASSSNRGHGGYTF
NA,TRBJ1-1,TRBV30,CAWSVLGQPAFF
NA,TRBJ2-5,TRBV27,CASSLQAGVEETQYF
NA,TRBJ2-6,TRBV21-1,CASKNDRGSEKDGANVLTF
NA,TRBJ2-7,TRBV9,CASSRGTGDYGEQYF
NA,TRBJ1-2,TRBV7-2,CASSRGTIRGGYTF
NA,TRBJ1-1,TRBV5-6,CASSSYRTGARTEAFF
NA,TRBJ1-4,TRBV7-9,CASSSGQDNEKLFF
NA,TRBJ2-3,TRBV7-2,CASSFGQGSTDTQYF
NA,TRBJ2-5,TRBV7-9,CASSPGLATETQYF
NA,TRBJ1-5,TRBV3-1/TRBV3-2,CASSRDRGVLGQPQHF